The source of this T cell receptor (beta chain) is a study of OX40 agonist ivuxolimab in advanced cancers. About the study: Intravenous ivuxolimab was administered to patients every 2 weeks at 0.01 to 10 mg/kg. Participants averaged 60 years of age (range about 23 to 90) and were roughly 80% male. Partial response was recorded in three patients: one hepatocellular carcinoma and two cutaneous melanoma cases. Whole-study findings and limits: Also present in some nonresponders was a low level of normalized T-cell clonal expansion.

Method: immunoSEQ multiplex PCR; TCRdb's copy keeps in-frame clones and lacks some. Of approximately 99,000 clones in the sample, around 95% were seen once. The CDR3 covers 17 residues. The V gene's germline CDR1 is SGHTA and CDR2 FQGNSA. Trimming cost V 4 bases and J 4 bases; bases outside gene matches: 12. Turning to this clone: Its antigen is currently unknown.

The chain has TRBV7-2 and TRBJ2-5; TRBD2 aligns across 10 bases. The receptor comes from an adult with an advanced solid tumor such as melanoma, head and neck, liver or kidney cancer. The sample here was CD4+ or CD8+ T cells sorted from blood, taken in a trial of the OX40 agonist ivuxolimab. CDR3 DNA: TGTGCCAGCAGCTCACCCGTTGAATTAGCGGGAGGAGAGACCCAGTACTTC. Its protein product is CASSSPVELAGGETQYF.